These 20 T cell receptor beta chains were sequenced from one sample in a study of technical replicates of blood from a handful of donors. Repertoires were generated with immunoSEQ multiplex PCR, while TCRdb's copy carries only in-frame clones and drops some. The sample consists of some 70,000 clones, around 95% of them appearing once. Sequencing used T cells isolated from PBMCs. The receptors derive from a human donor in good health.

This chain uses TRBV6-1 with TRBJ1-6, with D possibly being TRBD1 (6 bases). The CDR3 has 13 residues. Between the trimmed V and J ends, which lost 11 bases and 5 bases, there was a span of 13 bases. Per germline, CDR1 MNHNS and CDR2 SASEGT. The CDR3 sequence is CAGGGSDNSPLHF. The CDR3 DNA sequence: TGTGCCGGGGGGGGCAGCGATAATTCACCCCTCCACTTT.

This chain uses TRBV7-9 with TRBJ2-5, with 7 positions matching TRBD1. The CDR3 spans 13 residues. The germline V gene encodes CDR1 SEHNR and CDR2 FQNEAQ (reference sequence). Trimming cost V 7 bases and J 1 base; bases outside gene matches: 3. CDR3 DNA sequence: TGTGCCAGCACCGGGGACAGCCAAGAGACCCAGTACTTC. It codes for CASTGDSQETQYF.

This chain joins TRBV16 and TRBJ2-7; tentatively, D is TRBD1 (6 bases). CDR1 is KGHSY and CDR2 is FQNENV in the germline V gene. The CDR3 totals 15 residues. Deletions cut 0 bases from V and 4 bases from J, with 13 bases between. In DNA, the CDR3 is TGTGCCAGCAGCCAATCGGGACGGACAGAGTACGAGCAGTACTTC. Protein: CASSQSGRTEYEQYF.

The chain carries TRBV7-9 and TRBJ1-5; D remains ambiguous. The germline V gene has CDR1 SEHNR and CDR2 FQNEAQ (reference sequence). V was trimmed by 4 bases and J by 4 bases, leaving 5 bases between them. The CDR3 is 12 residues long. The CDR3 sequence is CASSSYNQPQHF. The DNA of the CDR3 is TGTGCCAGCAGCTCGTATAATCAGCCCCAGCATTTT.

The V call is TRBV29-1, the J call TRBJ2-5, with a possible D match to TRBD1 (6 bases). Germline assignment: CDR1 SQVTM and CDR2 ANQGSEA. The CDR3 totals 14 residues. V shed 3 bases and J shed 1 base, with 12 bases lying between them. CDR3 nucleotide sequence: TGCAGCGTTGACTCGAGCAGGGGCCAAGAGACCCAGTACTTC. Amino acid sequence: CSVDSSRGQETQYF.

The chain joins TRBV28 to TRBJ1-5; TRBD1 is a possible D gene (6 bases). The CDR3 consists of 11 residues. With 5 bases removed from V and 8 bases from J, the gap between germline ends came to 7 bases. CDR1 and CDR2 (germline): MDHEN, SYDVKM. This CDR3 reads CASSPGEPQHF. CDR3 DNA: TGTGCCAGCAGTCCAGGGGAGCCCCAGCATTTT.

CDR3 nucleotide sequence: TGTGCCAGCAGCTTAAGCGGGACGGTTGACACAGATACGCAGTATTTT. Amino acids: CASSLSGTVDTDTQYF. This sequence joins TRBV13 and TRBJ2-3; 7 positions agree with TRBD2. V gave up 2 bases and J gave up 2 bases; unmatched junction bases: 7. The CDR3 runs to 16 residues. The V gene's germline CDR1 is PRHDT and CDR2 FYEKMQ (reference sequence).

This clone was recorded only once. This chain joins TRBV4-1 and TRBJ1-1; 8 bases are a match to TRBD1. The CDR3 sequence is 18 residues long. Germline V gives CDR1 MGHRA, CDR2 YSYEKL. V dropped 5 bases and J dropped 7; count of bases not matched to a gene: 21. The CDR3 DNA is TGCGCCAGCAGCTTCGAGGGGAGACAGGGGTCTTTATGGGGTGAAGCTTTCTTT. Residues: CASSFEGRQGSLWGEAFF.

This chain connects TRBV19 to TRBJ1-2; tentative D call: TRBD1 (5 bases). This CDR3 is built from 15 residues. Trimming removed 2 bases at V and 6 bases at J, with 16 bases between. Germline V gene sequence: CDR1 LNHDA, CDR2 SQIVND (reference sequence). The CDR3 nucleotides read TGTGCCAGTAGTATAAAGGTTCGGGGGGAGGATGGCTACACCTTC. The encoded protein is CASSIKVRGEDGYTF.

Only a few counts were recorded for this clone. The chain joins TRBV19 to TRBJ1-2; 7 nucleotides align to TRBD1. This CDR3 comprises 15 residues. Trimming removed 7 bases from V and 1 base from J; junction bases left unmatched: 9. Germline CDR1 reads LNHDA; CDR2 reads SQIVND (reference sequence). The CDR3, as DNA: TGTGCCAGTACCCGACAGGGAATGGGTAACTATGGCTACACCTTC. It yields the protein CASTRQGMGNYGYTF.

The V gene is TRBV5-1, the J gene TRBJ2-5; D is possibly TRBD2 (7 bases). Germline V gene lookup returns CDR1 SGHRS and CDR2 YFSETQ. The CDR3 contains 15 residues. The V end was cut by 4 bases, the J end by 4 bases, with 17 bases between. The CDR3 DNA reads TGCGCCAGCAGCCCCCCGGTGAGGGGGGGAGAGACCCAGTACTTC. Its protein product is CASSPPVRGGETQYF.

This clone has only a few counts. V usage is TRBV19 and J usage is TRBJ2-7; a weak D match, TRBD1 (5 bases). The CDR3 has 16 amino acids. The V end was cut by 5 bases, the J end by 1 base, with 18 bases between. In germline, CDR1 is LNHDA, CDR2 SQIVND (reference sequence). The DNA for the CDR3 is TGTGCCAGTAGTCCCGCCTGGGGCAGTCGATCCTACGAGCAGTACTTC. It is translated as CASSPAWGSRSYEQYF.

This chain uses TRBV4-1 with TRBJ1-3; D not certain. CDR1 and CDR2 from the germline V gene are MGHRA and YSYEKL. Deletions cut 0 bases from V and 1 base from J, with 16 bases between. The CDR3 is 18 amino acids. This CDR3 reads CASSQERHGSTSGNTIYF. In nucleotides, the CDR3 is TGCGCCAGCAGCCAAGAACGACACGGGAGTACGTCTGGAAACACCATATATTTT.

This sequence joins TRBV11-3 and TRBJ2-7; 7 bases match TRBD1. The CDR3 is made up of 14 amino acids. CDR1 and CDR2 from the germline V gene are SGHNT and YENEEA. Trimming at V came to 3 bases and at J to 7 bases, leaving 9 bases not matched to a gene. The CDR3 nucleotides are TGTGCCAGCAGCTTTACCTCACAGGGGAAGGAGCAGTACTTC. Encoded protein: CASSFTSQGKEQYF.

Note on this clone: This may come from a read error, since a much larger clone is one base off. The genes are TRBV7-9 and TRBJ2-7; D might be TRBD1 (6 bases). From germline, CDR1 is SEHNR and CDR2 FQNEAQ (reference sequence). The CDR3 spans 13 residues. The ends were cut back, 5 bases at V and 0 bases at J, with 8 bases in the middle. In DNA form, the CDR3 reads TGTGCCAGCAGCCCGACAGGCTCCTACGAGCAGTACTTC. Translated, it gives CASSPTGSYEQYF. Variable domain in full (rest from reference TRBV7-9 and TRBJ2-7): DTGVSQNPRHKITKRGQNVTFRCDPISEHNRLYWYRQTLGQGPEFLTYFQNEAQLEKSRLLSDRFSAERPKGSFSTLEIQRTEQGDSAMYLCASSPTGSYEQYFGPGTRLTVT.

The rearrangement uses TRBV11-2 and TRBJ2-2; the match to TRBD1 covers 9 bases. This CDR3 contains 17 residues. With 5 bases clipped from V and 5 bases from J, the junction kept 12 bases outside the gene matches. Germline CDR1 SGHAT, CDR2 FQNNGV. The CDR3 spells CASSPAPGQGGTGELFF. The CDR3, as DNA: TGTGCCAGCAGCCCAGCACCGGGACAGGGAGGAACCGGGGAGCTGTTTTTT.

The chain uses TRBV29-1 and TRBJ1-2, with D maybe TRBD1 (5 bases). CDR1 is SQVTM, CDR2 ANQGSEA, per germline. CDR3 length equals 14 residues. Trimming removed 7 bases at V and 6 bases at J, with 21 bases between. The CDR3 coding sequence is TGCAGCGAAGCCCCCAGGGATATACCACATGGCTACACCTTC. This translates into CSEAPRDIPHGYTF.

V usage is TRBV2 and J usage is TRBJ1-5; TRBD1 matches at 7 bases. The V gene's germline CDR1 is SNHLY and CDR2 FYNNEI. Losses at the gene ends were 8 bases for V and 5 bases for J; bases not matched to a gene: 3. The CDR3 length is 12 residues. The DNA for the CDR3 is TGTGCCAGCGGACAGGACGATCAGCCCCAGCATTTT. Protein sequence: CASGQDDQPQHF.

The chain uses TRBV27 and TRBJ1-5; a weak D match, TRBD1 (5 bases). Between the trimmed V and J ends, which lost 3 bases and 7 bases, there was a span of 10 bases. Germline V gives CDR1 MNHEY, CDR2 SMNVEV (reference sequence). The CDR3 is 13 residues long. Here the CDR3 reads CASSLVKGQPQHF. The CDR3 coding sequence is TGTGCCAGCAGTTTGGTAAAGGGGCAGCCCCAGCATTTT.

The chain recombines TRBV5-4 with TRBJ1-4, with a tentative D call TRBD1 (6 bases). This CDR3 has 15 amino acids. The ends were cut back, 0 bases at V and 7 bases at J, with 13 bases in the middle. Looked up from germline, CDR1 is SGHNT and CDR2 is YYREEE (reference sequence). The CDR3, as DNA: TGTGCCAGCAGCTTGGGACAGGATCGTGGTGAAAAACTGTTTTTT. Translated: CASSLGQDRGEKLFF.